Here is one T cell receptor beta chain with its context. Antigen unknown. What was amplified from RNA transcripts were TCR beta CDR3 regions. With the HTBI primer set, the TCR CDR3 went through a first round of RT-PCR. One entry per CDR3 protein, called by TCRdb with MiXCR from the multiplex PCR reads. The data hold fewer than 900,000 distinct CDR3 sequences, with 15% to 20% observed a single time. Graves' hyperthyroidism showing no ophthalmopathy progression within 18 months was considered stable. Patients with uncontrolled infections, other autoimmune diseases, pregnancy or lactation were excluded. Each diagnosis drew on symptoms, thyroxine, TRAb, thyroid ultrasound and orbital computed tomography findings. This record comes from a study of T cells in Graves' hyperthyroidism and ophthalmopathy. Study findings and constraints: Most clonotypes expanded in the thyroid (above 0.001) were also present in blood.

J was trimmed by 8 bases and V by 4 bases; bases with no gene match: 13. The CDR3 is made up of 16 amino acids. The germline CDR1 and CDR2 sequences are SGHAT and FQNNGV. The clonotype comes from a man aged 18 to 29 with Graves' hyperthyroidism. V is TRBV11-2 and J is TRBJ2-1; 8 positions match TRBD2. The specimen was blood. CDR3 amino acids: CASSSVAGGAGHEQFF. The CDR3 coding sequence is TGTGCCAGCAGCTCCGTCGCGGGGGGCGCAGGCCATGAGCAGTTCTTC.